The text below deals with one TCR beta chain. There is no known antigen for this receptor. Base qualities are not at hand, and no much larger clone is one base apart. This specimen comes from a study of patients and donors after allogeneic stem cell transplantation (dated by TCRdb to about 2020). The method behind the library was RT-PCR. Sequencing used a NextSeq 550. TCRdb applied fastp at Q25 and MiXCR to the public reads, then kept only in-frame beta chains. Rows with a matching CDR3 protein are joined into one entry that keeps the most common DNA and genes. The sample table records approximately 170,000 distinct CDR3 sequences; 24% of these occur just once. The top ten clones comprise about 25% of the sample. V is cut by 6 bases and J by 1 base, and the space between the germline ends is 12 bases. The CDR3 runs 14 residues from the cysteine to the phenylalanine. CDR3 DNA only is kept here, 42 bases in frame from base 1. The germline V gene sets CDR1 to SGHRS and CDR2 to YFSETQ.

The V and J segments used are TRBV5-1 and TRBJ2-3; no D gene call is confident. The sequenced sample was blood, either unsorted or a sorted T cell fraction (not recorded which). The origin of this receptor is a human donor who was either an allogeneic HSCT recipient or a stem cell or donor lymphocyte infusion donor (not recorded which). It is not recorded whose cells these are; they may come from a transplant donor. CDR3 loop: CASTDGPGTDTQYF. At the DNA level, the sequence is TGCGCCAGCACCGACGGACCTGGCACAGATACGCAGTATTTT. Supplemented by the reference TRBV5-1 and TRBJ2-3 proteins around the CDR3, the complete variable domain is KAGVTQTPRYLIKTRGQQVTLSCSPISGHRSVSWYQQTPGQGLQFLFEYFSETQRNKGNFPGRFSGRQFSNSRSEMNVSTLELGDSALYLCASTDGPGTDTQYFGPGTRLTVL.